This T cell receptor (beta chain) was profiled in a study of T cells after yellow fever vaccination. Overall study results and limits: Subsequent booster samples again held most clones from primary vaccination (approximately 95% CD4, 85% to 90% CD8). Weaker, the secondary response peaked sooner, at day 5 versus 15.

This clonotype came up a few times. Its antigen is as yet unknown. TCRdb re-derived calls from the 5' RACE reads in MiXCR, one entry per CDR3 protein. The sample carries approximately 330,000 distinct CDR3 sequences, 9.5% to 15% recorded once. This CDR3 region has 14 residues. The germline V gene has CDR1 SNHLY and CDR2 FYNNEI. V dropped 11 bases and J dropped 6 bases, with 21 bases sitting between them. The TCR originated in a man in his late teens or twenties who received the YFV17D yellow fever vaccine. This specimen was CD4+ T cells sorted from PBMCs, taken 15 days after the yellow fever booster vaccination. The gene calls are TRBV2 and TRBJ2-3, with D possibly TRBD2 on 6 matching bases. The CDR3 coding sequence is TGTGCCGGCACCCGTTCTAGCGTTACGGATACGCAGTATTTT. This translates into CAGTRSSVTDTQYF.